These 6 T cell receptor beta chains came from one sample sequenced in a study of T-cell reconstitution after alpha-beta-depleted transplantation in children. Library preparation (for TCRbeta) was performed with unique molecular identifiers. TCRdb reanalysed the PCR reads using MiXCR and keeps one entry per CDR3 protein. Counted here are around 370,000 distinct CDR3 sequences, about 9.4% occurring once; the ten biggest clones make up 2% to 2.5%. The sequencing used PBMCs from the stem cell graft donor, collected from the stem cell graft. These receptor sequences come from a human donor who donated a stem cell graft to a child with acute lymphoblastic leukemia.

This clonotype has a handful of counts. The J gene is TRBJ1-2, the V gene TRBV5-6, with D possibly TRBD1 on 5 matching bases. The V end was cut by 1 base, the J end by 2 bases, with 12 bases between. The CDR3 is 15 amino acids. Per the germline V gene, CDR1 is SGHDT and CDR2 is YYEEEE. CDR3 loop: CASSLLAGDNYGYTF. The DNA of the CDR3 is TGTGCCAGCAGCTTGTTGGCTGGGGACAACTATGGCTACACCTTC.

This clonotype has a handful of counts. This sequence joins TRBV20-1 and TRBJ2-3, with 8 bases lining up with TRBD2. V dropped 0 bases and J dropped 2; count of bases not matched to a gene: 28. Per germline, CDR1 DFQATT and CDR2 SNEGSKA (reference sequence). The length of the CDR3 is 23 residues. In DNA form, the CDR3 reads TGCAGTGCTAGAGATCCCACAGCGATGAGCGGGAGATCCACAAGCGAAGCCACAGATACGCAGTATTTT. This codes for CSARDPTAMSGRSTSEATDTQYF.

This clonotype was seen a few times. The V and J genes are TRBV9 and TRBJ2-7; tentative D call: TRBD1 (5 bases). Trimming left V 3 bases short and J 2 bases short, with 12 bases between. The germline V gene encodes CDR1 SGDLS and CDR2 YYNGEE. The CDR3 contains 14 residues. The CDR3 region has the DNA TGTGCCAGCAGCGGAAGACAGCGACCCTACGAGCAGTACTTC. This gives the protein CASSGRQRPYEQYF.

The chain carries TRBV18 and TRBJ2-5; D unresolved. Germline lookup yields CDR1 KGHSH and CDR2 LQKENI. Trimming removed 0 bases at V and 1 base at J, with 6 bases between. The CDR3 runs 14 residues. The CDR3 protein is CASSPPNGQETQYF. DNA of the CDR3: TGTGCCAGCTCACCACCGAACGGCCAAGAGACCCAGTACTTC.

This clonotype has a handful of counts. The chain is built from TRBV5-1 and TRBJ2-5; D tentatively fits TRBD1 or TRBD2 (5 bases each). This CDR3 is 11 amino acids long. Germline V gene sequence: CDR1 SGHRS, CDR2 YFSETQ. The V end was cut by 4 bases, the J end by 9 bases, with 10 bases between. This CDR3 is CASSGDRAQYF. The CDR3 DNA reads as TGCGCCAGCAGCGGGGACCGGGCCCAGTACTTC.

This clonotype was detected only a few times. This chain uses TRBV6-1 with TRBJ2-4, with TRBD1 identical over 10 bases. Looked up from germline, CDR1 is MNHNS and CDR2 is SASEGT. The V and J ends lost 6 bases and 5 bases, in that order; junction bases with no gene match: 10. This CDR3 contains 16 residues. The DNA of the CDR3 is TGTGCCAGCAGGGACAGGGGGTTTGCAGTCGAAAACATTCAGTACTTC. Its translation: CASRDRGFAVENIQYF.